This T cell receptor (beta chain) was captured in a study of T cell responses to AZD1222 COVID-19 vaccine. In the study overall: Pooled together were second doses at about 4 or about 12 weeks.

Study-wide points: Distributed over spike, vaccine-associated CD4 TCRs predominated at 160-218 and 743-854. After the peak T cell response, and only then, were repertoires sampled.

A word on this clone: Its target is not known.

Method: immunoSEQ multiplex PCR; TCRdb's copy keeps in-frame clones and lacks some. The table lists approximately 170,000 clones, 90% to 95% of them singletons. The source was peripheral blood, collected on day 0 of AZD1222 vaccination. The sequence derives from an adult in good health.

CDR3 loop: CASSIAQGEQYF. The CDR3 nucleotides read TGTGCCAGTAGTATCGCGCAGGGCGAGCAGTACTTC. V gene TRBV19 combines with J gene TRBJ2-7, with D perhaps TRBD1 (5 bases). The V gene lost 3 bases and the J gene lost 6 bases, with 9 bases spanning the gap. There are 12 residues in the CDR3. Looked up from germline, CDR1 is LNHDA and CDR2 is SQIVND (reference sequence).